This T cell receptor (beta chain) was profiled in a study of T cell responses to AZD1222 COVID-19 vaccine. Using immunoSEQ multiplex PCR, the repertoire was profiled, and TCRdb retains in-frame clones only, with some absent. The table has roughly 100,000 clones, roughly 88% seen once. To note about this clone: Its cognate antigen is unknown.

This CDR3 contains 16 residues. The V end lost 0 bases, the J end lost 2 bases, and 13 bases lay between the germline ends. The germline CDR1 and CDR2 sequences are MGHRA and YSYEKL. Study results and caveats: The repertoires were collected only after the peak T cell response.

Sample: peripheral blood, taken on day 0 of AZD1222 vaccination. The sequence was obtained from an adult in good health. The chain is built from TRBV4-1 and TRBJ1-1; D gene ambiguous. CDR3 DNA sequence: TGCGCCAGCAGCCAAGAATCCCGGAGACCTAACACTGAAGCTTTCTTT. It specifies CASSQESRRPNTEAFF.